The 23 T cell receptor beta chains below come from one sample, sequenced in a study of blood T cell repertoires in COVID-19. The data were produced by immunoSEQ multiplex PCR, yet TCRdb's version contains in-frame clones alone and is incomplete. The sample includes under 300,000 clones, 70% to 90% of them seen just once. The specimen was peripheral blood. Receptors were obtained from an older woman with acute or convalescent COVID-19.

The chain is built from TRBV7-9 and TRBJ2-1; 9 bases agree with TRBD2. The V gene's germline CDR1 is SEHNR and CDR2 FQNEAQ (reference sequence). V was clipped by 1 base and J by 6 bases; unmatched bases: 7. The CDR3 totals 16 residues. The CDR3 loop reads CASSLGPAGGLNEQFF. The CDR3 DNA reads as TGTGCCAGCAGCTTAGGCCCAGCGGGGGGTCTCAATGAGCAGTTCTTC.

This chain connects TRBV6-6 to TRBJ2-6, with 11 bases lining up with TRBD1. The CDR3 is 19 residues long. Germline CDR1 MNHNY, CDR2 SVGAGI (reference sequence). J was trimmed by 1 base and V by 5 bases; bases with no gene match: 10. The CDR3 DNA follows: TGTGCCAGCAGTCGCCCCAGGACAGGGGGCGCATCTGGGGCCAACGTCCTGACTTTC. It encodes CASSRPRTGGASGANVLTF.

The CDR3 sequence: CASSHGRGHGTEAFF. CDR3 sequence (DNA): TGTGCCAGCAGCCATGGGCGGGGTCACGGCACTGAAGCTTTCTTT. The chain is built from TRBV3-1 (or the pseudogene TRBV3-2) and TRBJ1-1; D is unclear. The CDR3 totals 15 residues. Germline CDR1 reads LGHDT; CDR2 reads YNNKEL (reference sequence). The V gene lost 3 bases and the J gene lost 4 bases, with 15 bases spanning the gap.

The rearrangement uses TRBV5-1 and TRBJ2-1; 16 positions agree with TRBD2. CDR3 size: 17 residues. Germline V CDR1 and CDR2: SGHRS, YFSETQ. The trim removed 3 bases at V and 4 bases at J, leaving 4 bases unmatched. The chain's CDR3 is CASSSGTSGGAYNEQFF. The CDR3 DNA reads as TGCGCCAGCAGCTCAGGGACTAGCGGGGGGGCATACAATGAGCAGTTCTTC.

The CDR3: CAAGAQSYGYTF. The CDR3 DNA follows: TGTGCGGCAGGGGCCCAGTCCTATGGCTACACCTTC. The V and J genes are TRBV19 and TRBJ1-2, with D maybe TRBD1 (6 bases). The length of the CDR3 is 12 residues. Germline CDR1 and CDR2: LNHDA and SQIVND (reference sequence).

This chain links TRBV11-2 with TRBJ2-1; 10 bases map to TRBD2. CDR3 length: 15 residues. Unmatched junction bases numbered 6, after V lost 5 bases and J lost 5 bases. The germline V gene encodes CDR1 SGHAT and CDR2 FQNNGV. The DNA for the CDR3 is TGTGCCAGCAGCCGCCGGGGGACTAGCGACAATGAGCAGTTCTTC. Its translation: CASSRRGTSDNEQFF.

V gene TRBV24-1 combines with J gene TRBJ1-6, with D possibly TRBD1 on 6 matching bases. This CDR3 is built from 14 residues. The germline gives CDR1 KGHDR, CDR2 SFDVKD. The V gene lost 4 bases and the J gene lost 6 bases, with 9 bases spanning the gap. The CDR3 sequence is CATSETGFNSPLHF. In DNA form, the CDR3 reads TGTGCCACCAGTGAAACAGGGTTTAATTCACCCCTCCACTTT.

V and J are TRBV13 and TRBJ2-2; D is possibly TRBD1 (6 bases). This CDR3 is 15 amino acids long. The germline CDR1 and CDR2 sequences are PRHDT and FYEKMQ (reference sequence). V gave up 4 bases and J gave up 5 bases, with 14 bases separating them. CDR3 amino acids: CASSSGQLGTGELFF. The CDR3 nucleotides read TGTGCCAGCAGCTCCGGACAGCTGGGGACCGGGGAGCTGTTTTTT.

Of note for this clone: At the DNA level, this CDR3 is encoded by other sequences in the same sample as well. V usage is TRBV5-1 and J usage is TRBJ1-1, with D perhaps TRBD1 (6 bases). The CDR3 sequence is 13 residues long. V lost 4 bases to trimming and J lost 4 bases, with 11 bases between them. In germline, CDR1 is SGHRS, CDR2 YFSETQ. In nucleotides, the CDR3 is TGCGCCAGCAGCGGACGAGGGGGCACTGAAGCTTTCTTT. This sequence encodes CASSGRGGTEAFF.

The V gene is TRBV5-5, the J gene TRBJ2-5; weak D call: TRBD2 (5 bases). The CDR3 covers 13 residues. Trimming removed 7 bases at V and 1 base at J, with 11 bases between. From germline, CDR1 is SGHKS and CDR2 YYEKEE (reference sequence). In DNA, the CDR3 is TGTGCCAGCGAGAGAGCGGTCCAAGAGACCCAGTACTTC. Translated: CASERAVQETQYF.

This chain connects TRBV2 to TRBJ1-2; D is perhaps TRBD1 (6 bases). The CDR3 spans 16 residues. Germline V gives CDR1 SNHLY, CDR2 FYNNEI. Trimming removed 4 bases at V and 0 bases at J, with 15 bases between. The CDR3 coding sequence is TGTGCCAGCAGTGTCGCGACAGGCATAGCTAACTATGGCTACACCTTC. It translates to CASSVATGIANYGYTF.

This clone was seen only once. The chain has TRBV29-1 and TRBJ1-2; TRBD1 is a possible D gene (5 bases). There are 14 residues in the CDR3. V was clipped by 0 bases and J by 5 bases, with 13 bases between them. Per germline, CDR1 SQVTM and CDR2 ANQGSEA. The CDR3 sequence is CSVEDGQGFYGYTF. CDR3 nucleotides: TGCAGCGTTGAAGATGGCCAGGGCTTTTATGGCTACACCTTC.

The chain recombines TRBV7-6 with TRBJ2-1; D is possibly TRBD1 (6 bases). Germline V lookup: CDR1 SGHVS, CDR2 FNYEAQ. CDR3 size: 13 residues. Trimming took off 5 bases at V and 7 bases at J, with 12 bases between the two ends. CDR3 protein: CASSLDRSNEQFF. For the CDR3, the DNA is TGTGCCAGCAGCCTGGACAGAAGTAATGAGCAGTTCTTC.

This clone showed up just a few times. This chain uses TRBV20-1 with TRBJ1-2, with D unclear. CDR1 and CDR2 (germline): DFQATT, SNEGSKA (reference sequence). The CDR3 has 10 amino acids. V lost 8 bases and J lost 5, with 9 bases in between. This chain's CDR3 is CSSRRYGYTF. The CDR3 DNA reads TGCAGTTCCCGGCGGTATGGCTACACCTTC.

V usage is TRBV2 and J usage is TRBJ1-2; 9 positions agree with TRBD1. Germline loops: CDR1 SNHLY, CDR2 FYNNEI. The trim removed 8 bases at V and 3 bases at J, leaving 7 bases unmatched. The CDR3 sequence is 14 residues long. The chain's CDR3 is CASGRDRVYYGYTF. CDR3 nucleotides: TGTGCCAGCGGGCGGGACAGGGTCTACTATGGCTACACCTTC.

The genes are TRBV7-2 and TRBJ2-3; no reliable D call. The CDR3 has 15 amino acids. Trimming left V 5 bases short and J 1 base short, with 13 bases between. CDR1 SGHTA and CDR2 FQGNSA come from the germline V gene. The CDR3 DNA reads TGTGCCAGCAGCCCGAGCAGGTGGGGCACAGATACGCAGTATTTT. The encoded protein is CASSPSRWGTDTQYF.

This clone appeared a single time. V usage is TRBV11-3 and J usage is TRBJ2-5; D may be TRBD2 (6 bases). There are 14 residues in the CDR3. The V gene's germline CDR1 is SGHNT and CDR2 YENEEA. Deletions cut 3 bases from V and 4 bases from J, with 12 bases between. CDR3 region: CASSLGLTPETQYF. The CDR3 DNA follows: TGTGCCAGCAGCTTGGGACTTACTCCAGAGACCCAGTACTTC.

The rearrangement joins TRBV9 to TRBJ1-3; TRBD1 matches at 9 bases. Trimming removed 0 bases from V and 0 bases from J; junction bases left unmatched: 1. The CDR3 sequence is 16 residues long. Germline V gene data show CDR1 as SGDLS and CDR2 as YYNGEE. CDR3 bases: TGTGCCAGCAGCGTAGGGGACAGGGCCTCTGGAAACACCATATATTTT. Its translation: CASSVGDRASGNTIYF.

This chain joins TRBV2 and TRBJ1-1; weak D call: TRBD1 (6 bases). Germline assignment: CDR1 SNHLY and CDR2 FYNNEI. The CDR3 is 15 amino acids. The CDR3 is CATRRQGQKNTEAFF. The CDR3, as DNA: TGTGCTACAAGACGTCAGGGACAAAAGAACACTGAAGCTTTCTTT.

The rearrangement uses TRBV6-5 and TRBJ2-1; 7 positions match TRBD2. Trimming removed 4 bases from V and 6 bases from J; junction bases left unmatched: 9. Germline V gene data show CDR1 as MNHEY and CDR2 as SVGAGI. This CDR3 comprises 15 residues. In DNA form, the CDR3 reads TGTGCCAGCAGTTCCCGGGGTGGGGAGGGCAATGAGCAGTTCTTC. This gives the protein CASSSRGGEGNEQFF.

The CDR3 is CASNIDNQPQHF. The DNA for the CDR3 is TGTGCCAGTAACATCGACAATCAGCCCCAGCATTTT. The chain couples TRBV19 to TRBJ1-5; D uncertain. Looked up from germline, CDR1 is LNHDA and CDR2 is SQIVND (reference sequence). The CDR3 is 12 residues long. V dropped 7 bases and J dropped 3 bases, with 7 bases sitting between them.

The rearrangement links TRBV6-5 to TRBJ1-5; a possible D gene is TRBD1 (5 bases). Trimming removed 7 bases from V and 2 bases from J, with 12 bases in between. This CDR3 has 14 residues. Germline-derived CDR1 and CDR2 are MNHEY and SVGAGI. The CDR3 here is CASTPMTGNQPQHF. The CDR3 nucleotides are TGTGCCAGCACTCCGATGACAGGCAATCAGCCCCAGCATTTT.

The chain combines TRBV7-2 with TRBJ1-1; D remains ambiguous. Germline V gives CDR1 SGHTA, CDR2 FQGNSA. Trimming pared 2 bases from V and 6 bases from J, leaving 16 bases between. The CDR3 has 15 residues. The CDR3 DNA reads as TGTGCCAGCAGCTTATATACGGTGGCGGTGGCTGAAGCTTTCTTT. This encodes CASSLYTVAVAEAFF. The variable domain in full, with the rest retrieved from reference TRBV7-2 and TRBJ1-1, is GAGVSQSPSNKVTEKGKDVELRCDPISGHTALYWYRQSLGQGLEFLIYFQGNSAPDKSGLPSDRFSAERTGGSVSTLTIQRTQQEDSAVYLCASSLYTVAVAEAFFGQGTRLTVV.